Presented here are 13 T cell receptor beta chains from one specimen sequenced in a study of blood T cell repertoires in COVID-19. The method was immunoSEQ multiplex PCR; TCRdb's version includes in-frame clones alone and lacks a portion of them. The data show more than 250,000 clones, around 85% seen once. The specimen sequenced was peripheral blood. These receptors originate from a man between 50 and 59 years old with active or convalescent COVID-19.

In its sample, this clone was seen a few times. The rearrangement uses TRBV5-6 and TRBJ1-3, with unresolved D. The CDR3 has 14 amino acids. Trimming took off 1 base at V and 6 bases at J, with 11 bases between the two ends. Germline V gives CDR1 SGHDT, CDR2 YYEEEE. The CDR3 DNA sequence: TGTGCCAGCAGCTTGAACGGACTAGAAAACACCATATATTTT. Translated, it gives CASSLNGLENTIYF.

The chain joins TRBV5-3 to TRBJ1-1; tentative D call: TRBD1 (5 bases). TRBV5-3 is recorded as an ORF, its role being uncertain. This CDR3 comprises 12 residues. The CDR3 DNA reads as TGTGTCCCTCCCGGGGGGGTAGGGGAAGCTTTCTTT. Translation: CVPPGGVGEAFF.

J is TRBJ2-5 and V is TRBV5-6; no reliable D call. This CDR3 is built from 13 residues. V lost 7 bases to trimming and J lost 5 bases, with 15 bases between them. Germline loops: CDR1 SGHDT, CDR2 YYEEEE. In DNA form, the CDR3 reads TGTGCCAGCTTCTCGATTAGCCTTGAGACCCAGTACTTC. Protein: CASFSISLETQYF.

The rearrangement uses TRBV30 and TRBJ1-3, with D possibly TRBD1 on 6 matching bases. Germline lookup yields CDR1 GTSNPN and CDR2 SVGIG (reference sequence). The V gene lost 0 bases and the J gene lost 0 bases, with 9 bases spanning the gap. The CDR3 runs 15 residues. The CDR3 sequence is CAWSVGADSGNTIYF. In nucleotides, the CDR3 is TGTGCCTGGAGTGTGGGGGCGGACTCTGGAAACACCATATATTTT.

CDR3 in amino acids: CACFRDRSYEQYF. CDR3 nucleotide sequence: TGTGCCTGTTTCCGGGACAGGTCCTACGAGCAGTACTTC. The J gene is TRBJ2-7, the V gene TRBV30, with 8 bases lining up with TRBD1. V was pared by 6 bases and J by 1 base, with 5 bases of the junction left unmatched. The CDR3 covers 13 residues. CDR1 and CDR2 from the germline V gene are GTSNPN and SVGIG (reference sequence).

The chain links TRBV6-5 to TRBJ2-2, with D perhaps matching TRBD1 (5 bases). Trimming removed 4 bases at V and 7 bases at J, with 13 bases between. The CDR3 runs 14 residues. Germline V gene lookup returns CDR1 MNHEY and CDR2 SVGAGI. The CDR3 region is CASSFDRQIGELFF. Written as DNA, the CDR3 is TGTGCCAGCAGTTTCGACCGACAGATCGGGGAGCTGTTTTTT.

The chain couples TRBV5-5 to TRBJ2-1, with TRBD1 as a possible D gene (6 bases). V was pared by 1 base and J by 0 bases, with 11 bases between. The CDR3 contains 16 residues. Looked up from germline, CDR1 is SGHKS and CDR2 is YYEKEE (reference sequence). CDR3 bases: TGTGCCAGCAGCTTGATTCAGGGGAGCTCCTACAATGAGCAGTTCTTC. Its protein is CASSLIQGSSYNEQFF.

This sequence joins TRBV6-5 and TRBJ1-5; unclear D gene. The germline V gene has CDR1 MNHEY and CDR2 SVGAGI. V lost 8 bases and J lost 5, with 16 bases in between. The CDR3 spans 14 residues. In DNA form, the CDR3 reads TGTGCCAGCGGAAAGGGAGCGAGGGATCAGCCCCAGCATTTT. Translation: CASGKGARDQPQHF.

The chain has TRBV5-4 and TRBJ1-1; 7 positions match TRBD1. CDR1 SGHNT and CDR2 YYREEE come from the germline V gene (reference sequence). The CDR3 totals 14 residues. Trimming cost V 8 bases and J 3 bases; bases outside gene matches: 10. Here the CDR3 reads CARPLMGQYTEAFF. The CDR3, as DNA: TGTGCCAGGCCACTTATGGGACAGTACACTGAAGCTTTCTTT.

This chain uses TRBV5-5 with TRBJ2-2; perhaps TRBD2 as D (6 bases). V was pared by 3 bases and J by 2 bases, with 17 bases between. Germline V gene data show CDR1 as SGHKS and CDR2 as YYEKEE (reference sequence). The CDR3 loop spans 17 amino acids. In DNA, the CDR3 is TGTGCCAGCAGCTCACCAGTGGGGACTCGAAACACCGGGGAGCTGTTTTTT. It codes for CASSSPVGTRNTGELFF. The full variable domain, with the rest looked up from reference TRBV5-5 and TRBJ2-2, is DAGVTQSPTHLIKTRGQQVTLRCSPISGHKSVSWYQQVLGQGPQFIFQYYEKEERGRGNFPDRFSARQFPNYSSELNVNALLLGDSALYLCASSSPVGTRNTGELFFGEGSRLTVL.

The chain couples TRBV30 to TRBJ1-3; TRBD1 matches at 7 bases. Per the germline V gene, CDR1 is GTSNPN and CDR2 is SVGIG (reference sequence). CDR3 length: 13 amino acids. The V gene end was trimmed by 8 bases and the J gene end by 4 bases; junction bases not matched to a gene: 8. This CDR3 reads CAGGTVWGNTIYF. CDR3 nucleotide sequence: TGTGCCGGGGGGACAGTATGGGGAAACACCATATATTTT.

The rearrangement uses TRBV4-3 and TRBJ1-3, with 8 bases aligning to TRBD1. V shed 3 bases and J 1 base; nucleotides not matched to a gene: 2. The CDR3 is 15 residues long. Germline CDR1 and CDR2: LGHNA and YSLEER. In nucleotides, the CDR3 is TGCGCCAGCAGCCAGACAGGGGTATCTGGAAACACCATATATTTT. This sequence encodes CASSQTGVSGNTIYF.

The sample holds one count of this clone. At one boundary the junction diverges from the germline segment, which might be a read error. The V gene is TRBV30, the J gene TRBJ1-3; D perhaps matches TRBD1 (5 bases). Germline V lookup: CDR1 GTSNPN, CDR2 SVGIG (reference sequence). CDR3 length: 11 amino acids. DNA of the CDR3: TGCGGGGGATATCTAGGAAACACCATATATTTT. Its protein product is CGGYLGNTIYF.